A selection of T cell receptor beta chains follows, all from one sample in a study of blood T cell repertoires in COVID-19. Repertoires were generated with immunoSEQ multiplex PCR, while TCRdb's copy carries only in-frame clones and drops some. The table records 100,000 to 150,000 clones, roughly 69% of them present only once. Sample: peripheral blood. Receptors were obtained from a woman between 70 and 85 years old with acute or convalescent COVID-19. The CDR3 runs from the conserved cysteine through the conserved F or W. Each record gives: J gene, V gene, clone size, D gene, CDR3 DNA, CDR3 protein. A D gene is named only where the DNA matches it firmly. Rows may omit the clone size; those that give it use once, few, many or a size class.

j_gene: TRBJ1-2; v_gene: TRBV5-1; abundance: few; d_gene: NA; CDR3nt: TGCGCCAGCAGCTTGGAGGGGTTAGTCGATGGCTACACCTTC; CDR3aa: CASSLEGLVDGYTF
j_gene: TRBJ1-3; v_gene: TRBV7-2; abundance: NA; d_gene: NA; CDR3nt: TGTGCCAGCAGCCGGGGTTCTGGAAACACCATATATTTT; CDR3aa: CASSRGSGNTIYF
j_gene: TRBJ1-5; v_gene: TRBV6-6; abundance: NA; d_gene: TRBD1; CDR3nt: TGTGCCAGCAGTTATTCTGGACAGGGGAGGGGTCAGCCCCAGCATTTT; CDR3aa: CASSYSGQGRGQPQHF
j_gene: TRBJ1-5; v_gene: TRBV2; abundance: NA; d_gene: NA; CDR3nt: TGTGCCAGCAGACGAGGGGAGGGGCGATATCAGCCCCAGCATTTT; CDR3aa: CASRRGEGRYQPQHF
j_gene: TRBJ2-6; v_gene: TRBV2; abundance: NA; d_gene: TRBD1; CDR3nt: TGTGCCAGCAGTTGGGACAGCAACTCTGGGGCCAACGTCCTGACTTTC; CDR3aa: CASSWDSNSGANVLTF
j_gene: TRBJ2-5; v_gene: TRBV14; abundance: NA; d_gene: NA; CDR3nt: TGTGCCAGCAGCCAAGCCCTTAGAATGGAGACCCAGTACTTC; CDR3aa: CASSQALRMETQYF
j_gene: TRBJ1-6; v_gene: TRBV2; abundance: few; d_gene: NA; CDR3nt: TGTGCCAGCAGTGATTGGCAGGATTATTCACCCCTCCACTTT; CDR3aa: CASSDWQDYSPLHF
j_gene: TRBJ2-2; v_gene: TRBV3-1/TRBV3-2; abundance: NA; d_gene: TRBD2; CDR3nt: TGTGCCAGCAGCTTCTGGGGGACTAGCGGCACCGGGGAGCTGTTTTTT; CDR3aa: CASSFWGTSGTGELFF
j_gene: TRBJ1-2; v_gene: TRBV10-3; abundance: once; d_gene: TRBD1; CDR3nt: TGTGCCATCAGTGAGTCCGGGACAGGGAGAGGCTACACCTTC; CDR3aa: CAISESGTGRGYTF
j_gene: TRBJ2-1; v_gene: TRBV4-3; abundance: NA; d_gene: TRBD1; CDR3nt: TGCGCCAGCAGCCAATCGGGACAGAACAATGAGCAGTTCTTC; CDR3aa: CASSQSGQNNEQFF
j_gene: TRBJ2-4; v_gene: TRBV6-5; abundance: NA; d_gene: NA; CDR3nt: TGTGCCAGCCAGACAGCAATAGCCAAAAACATTCAGTACTTC; CDR3aa: CASQTAIAKNIQYF
j_gene: TRBJ1-5; v_gene: TRBV5-3; abundance: once; d_gene: TRBD1; CDR3nt: TGTGCCAGAAGCCAGACAGGGATGGGAAATCAGCCCCAGCATTTT; CDR3aa: CARSQTGMGNQPQHF
j_gene: TRBJ2-1; v_gene: TRBV28; abundance: NA; d_gene: TRBD2; CDR3nt: TGTGCCAGCACCTCTAAGGGACTAGCGGGAGGTGGGAATGAGCAGTTCTTC; CDR3aa: CASTSKGLAGGGNEQFF
j_gene: TRBJ2-7; v_gene: TRBV5-1; abundance: NA; d_gene: TRBD2; CDR3nt: TGCGCCAGCAGCTTGGTAGCTAGCGGGGCCTACGAGCAGTACTTC; CDR3aa: CASSLVASGAYEQYF
j_gene: TRBJ1-4; v_gene: TRBV18; abundance: few; d_gene: TRBD1; CDR3nt: TGTGCCAGCAGACAGGGAATCGATGAAAAACTGTTTTTT; CDR3aa: CASRQGIDEKLFF
j_gene: TRBJ1-1; v_gene: TRBV7-2; abundance: few; d_gene: NA; CDR3nt: TGTGCCAGCAGCTTATCGTGGAACACTGAAGCTTTCTTT; CDR3aa: CASSLSWNTEAFF
j_gene: TRBJ2-7; v_gene: TRBV28; abundance: NA; d_gene: TRBD2; CDR3nt: TGTGCCAGCAGTCCGCCCGGACTAGCGGGAGCTGACGAGCAGTACTTC; CDR3aa: CASSPPGLAGADEQYF
j_gene: TRBJ1-4; v_gene: TRBV2; abundance: NA; d_gene: NA; CDR3nt: TGTGCCAGCAATGATTTTGCGGGGACGTCTAATGAAAAACTGTTTTTT; CDR3aa: CASNDFAGTSNEKLFF
j_gene: TRBJ2-5; v_gene: TRBV6-5; abundance: NA; d_gene: NA; CDR3nt: TGTGCCAGCAGGGCAGAGACCCAGTACTTC; CDR3aa: CASRAETQYF
j_gene: TRBJ2-7; v_gene: TRBV19; abundance: NA; d_gene: TRBD2; CDR3nt: TGTGCCAGTAGTATGGAACTAGCGGGAGTCTACGAGCAGTACTTC; CDR3aa: CASSMELAGVYEQYF
j_gene: TRBJ2-5; v_gene: TRBV6-4; abundance: NA; d_gene: TRBD1; CDR3nt: TGTGCCAGCAGTGACTCGCTTCCCCCTACGAAAAAATTACAGGGGGCCCAAGAGACTCAGTACTTC; CDR3aa: CASSDSLPPTKKLQGAQETQYF
j_gene: TRBJ2-1; v_gene: TRBV14; abundance: NA; d_gene: TRBD1; CDR3nt: TGTGCCAGCACAGGACAGGGCTCCTACAATGAGCAGTTCTTC; CDR3aa: CASTGQGSYNEQFF